The 7 T cell receptor beta chains given below trace back to one sample, sequenced in a study of shared clonotypes between healthy human individuals. Profiled with immunoSEQ multiplex PCR; TCRdb holds only in-frame clones, not every one. Of 470,000 or so clones listed, about 78% were seen once; the top ten hold more than 10%. The material sequenced was PBMCs. These receptor sequences come from a woman in her thirties or forties in good health. Some clones in this sample may be carry-over from other donors' samples.

The chain couples TRBV27 to TRBJ1-1; 10 nucleotides agree with TRBD1. V gave up 8 bases and J gave up 4 bases; unmatched junction bases: 10. The CDR3 contains 15 residues. Germline CDR1 and CDR2: MNHEY and SMNVEV (reference sequence). CDR3 sequence reads: CASQSPDRGATEAFF. The CDR3 bases are TGTGCCAGCCAATCCCCGGACAGGGGGGCCACTGAAGCTTTCTTT.

This chain joins TRBV29-1 and TRBJ1-2; D ambiguous. The germline V gene has CDR1 SQVTM and CDR2 ANQGSEA. Trimming removed 6 bases from V and 7 bases from J, with 3 bases in between. This CDR3 is 8 amino acids long. The DNA of the CDR3 is TGCAGCGTCGGTGGCTACACCTTC. Its protein is CSVGGYTF. The whole variable domain, remainder taken from reference TRBV29-1 and TRBJ1-2, is SAVISQKPSRDICQRGTSLTIQCQVDSQVTMMFWYRQQPGQSLTLIATANQGSEATYESGFVIDKFPISRPNLTFSTLTVSNMSPEDSSIYLCSVGGYTFGSGTRLTVV.

The chain is built from TRBV4-1 and TRBJ2-1, with a tentative D call TRBD1 (5 bases). Looked up from germline, CDR1 is MGHRA and CDR2 is YSYEKL. Deletions cut 0 bases from V and 3 bases from J, with 12 bases between. CDR3 length: 16 residues. Here the CDR3 reads CASSQDGAGRYNEQFF. CDR3 DNA: TGCGCCAGCAGCCAAGATGGGGCAGGGCGCTACAATGAGCAGTTCTTC.

J is TRBJ2-1 and V is TRBV5-1; D remains unclear. This CDR3 comprises 14 residues. The V end was cut by 2 bases, the J end by 4 bases, with 10 bases between. In germline, CDR1 is SGHRS, CDR2 YFSETQ. CDR3 in amino acids: CASSFETPYNEQFF. CDR3 bases: TGCGCCAGCAGCTTTGAGACTCCGTACAATGAGCAGTTCTTC.

This rearrangement joins TRBV18 to TRBJ1-1; possible D gene TRBD1, 5 bases. The V end lost 3 bases, the J end lost 8 bases, and 22 bases lay between the germline ends. Germline-derived CDR1 and CDR2 are KGHSH and LQKENI. CDR3 size: 16 residues. CDR3 residues: CASSPTSWGSLSEAFF. The CDR3, as DNA: TGTGCCAGCTCACCGACGTCCTGGGGCTCTTTATCGGAAGCTTTCTTT.

The rearrangement joins TRBV6-6 to TRBJ1-1, with a tentative D call TRBD1 (5 bases). This CDR3 is 15 amino acids long. Trimming left V 1 base short and J 1 base short, with 10 bases between. Germline CDR1 is MNHNY and CDR2 is SVGAGI (reference sequence). The CDR3 spells CASSYWDPENTEAFF. CDR3 coding DNA: TGTGCCAGCAGTTACTGGGACCCCGAGAACACTGAAGCTTTCTTT.

V usage is TRBV28 and J usage is TRBJ2-7; D uncertain. V was shortened by 6 bases and J by 0 bases, with 6 bases between the two germline ends. The CDR3 loop spans 12 amino acids. Looked up from germline, CDR1 is MDHEN and CDR2 is SYDVKM. The CDR3 sequence: CASSGYSYEQYF. The CDR3 DNA reads TGTGCCAGCAGCGGGTACTCCTACGAGCAGTACTTC.